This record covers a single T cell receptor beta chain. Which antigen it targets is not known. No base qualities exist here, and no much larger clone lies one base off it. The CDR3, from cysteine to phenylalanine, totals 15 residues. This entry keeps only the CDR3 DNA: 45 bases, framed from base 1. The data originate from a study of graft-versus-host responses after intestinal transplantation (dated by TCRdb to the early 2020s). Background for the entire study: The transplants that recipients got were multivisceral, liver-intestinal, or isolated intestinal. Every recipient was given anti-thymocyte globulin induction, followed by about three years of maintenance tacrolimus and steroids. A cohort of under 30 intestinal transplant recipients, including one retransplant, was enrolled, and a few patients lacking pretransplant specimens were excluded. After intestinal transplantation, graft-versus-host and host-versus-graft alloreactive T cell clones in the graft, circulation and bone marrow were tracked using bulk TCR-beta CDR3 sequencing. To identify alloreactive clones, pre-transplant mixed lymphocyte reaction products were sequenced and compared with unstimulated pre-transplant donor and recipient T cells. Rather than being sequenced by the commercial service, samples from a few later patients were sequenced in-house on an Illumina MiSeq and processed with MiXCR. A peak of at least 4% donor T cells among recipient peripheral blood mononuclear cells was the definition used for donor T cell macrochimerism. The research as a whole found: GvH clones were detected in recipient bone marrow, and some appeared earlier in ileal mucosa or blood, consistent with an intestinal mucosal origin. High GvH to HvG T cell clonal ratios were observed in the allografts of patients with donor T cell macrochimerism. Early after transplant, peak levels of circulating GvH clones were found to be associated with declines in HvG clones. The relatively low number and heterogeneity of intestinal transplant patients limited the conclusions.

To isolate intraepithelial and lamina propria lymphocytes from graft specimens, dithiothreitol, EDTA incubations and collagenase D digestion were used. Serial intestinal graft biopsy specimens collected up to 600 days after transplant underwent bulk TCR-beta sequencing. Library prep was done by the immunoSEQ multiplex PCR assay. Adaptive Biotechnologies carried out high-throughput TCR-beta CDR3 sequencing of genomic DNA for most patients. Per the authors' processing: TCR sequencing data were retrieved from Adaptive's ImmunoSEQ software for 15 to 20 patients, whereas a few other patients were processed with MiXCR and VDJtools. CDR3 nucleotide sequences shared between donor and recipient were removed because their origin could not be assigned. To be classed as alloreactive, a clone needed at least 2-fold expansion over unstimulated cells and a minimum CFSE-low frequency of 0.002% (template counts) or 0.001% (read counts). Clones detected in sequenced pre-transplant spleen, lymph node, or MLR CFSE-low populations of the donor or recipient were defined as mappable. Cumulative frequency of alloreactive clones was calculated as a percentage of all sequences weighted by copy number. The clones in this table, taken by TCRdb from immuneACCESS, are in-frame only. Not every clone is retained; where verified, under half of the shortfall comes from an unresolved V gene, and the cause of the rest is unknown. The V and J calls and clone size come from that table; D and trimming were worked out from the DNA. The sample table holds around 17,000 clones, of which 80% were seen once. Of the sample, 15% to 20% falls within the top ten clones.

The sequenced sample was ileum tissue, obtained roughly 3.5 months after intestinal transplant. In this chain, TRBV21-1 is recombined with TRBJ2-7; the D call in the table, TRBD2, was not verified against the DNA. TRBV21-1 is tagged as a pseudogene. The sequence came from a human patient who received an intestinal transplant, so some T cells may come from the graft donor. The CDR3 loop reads CASSKWRIRSYEQYF. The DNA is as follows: TGTGCCAGCAGCAAATGGAGAATTAGATCCTACGAGCAGTACTTC.